The 17 T cell receptor beta chains presented below share a single source sample, sequenced in a study of beta chain features in type 1 diabetes. Study-wide results and limits: Shortening that was moderate but significant affected the TCRB CDR3s of Type 1 diabetes patients in all four CD4+ subsets.

Investigators reverse transcribed all isolated RNA, so they sequenced expressed TCRB transcripts. The protocol was immunoSEQ multiplex PCR, while the TCRdb copy is restricted to in-frame clones and leaves out a portion. The sample lists a few hundred thousand clones, over 9% occurring once. Which antigens these TCRs recognize remains unknown. The sample taken for sequencing was central memory CD4+ T cells from blood. The receptors come from a man younger than 45 with type 1 diabetes.

In its sample, this clone was seen a few times. The chain carries TRBV4-3 and TRBJ2-4, with 7 positions matching TRBD2. CDR3 size: 19 residues. In germline, CDR1 is LGHNA, CDR2 YSLEER. V lost 0 bases and J lost 2; bases outside the gene matches: 13. The CDR3 bases are TGCGCCAGCAGCCAAGATATGCGGAGCGGGACTGGGTCCAAAAACATTCAGTACTTC. It translates to CASSQDMRSGTGSKNIQYF.

V is TRBV7-9 and J is TRBJ2-7; D is possibly TRBD2 (6 bases). The CDR3 has 14 amino acids. Germline lookup yields CDR1 SEHNR and CDR2 FQNEAQ (reference sequence). The V end lost 6 bases, the J end lost 4 bases, and 16 bases lay between the germline ends. In DNA form, the CDR3 reads TGTGCCAGCAGGCCCCTAGCGTACCAGTACGAGCAGTACTTC. Amino acids: CASRPLAYQYEQYF.

This clone was observed a handful of times. CDR3 loop: CASSLEMGGLGVADTQYF. The CDR3 DNA is TGTGCCAGCAGCTTAGAGATGGGCGGACTAGGTGTCGCAGATACGCAGTATTTT. This chain connects TRBV11-3 to TRBJ2-3; 7 nucleotides agree with TRBD2. Per the germline V gene, CDR1 is SGHNT and CDR2 is YENEEA. This CDR3 comprises 18 residues. J lost 4 bases, V lost 0 bases, and 13 bases had no gene match.

This clone was observed at least ten times. The V gene is TRBV5-8, the J gene TRBJ2-3; D might be TRBD1 (5 bases). The CDR3 runs to 13 residues. Germline V gene lookup returns CDR1 SGHTS and CDR2 YDEGEE. Trimming cost V 4 bases and J 7 bases, with 13 bases left between them. Here the CDR3 reads CASSRLQGYTQYF. The CDR3 DNA reads TGTGCCAGCAGCCGTCTCCAGGGTTATACGCAGTATTTT. Combining the CDR3 with reference TRBV5-8 and TRBJ2-3 gives the whole variable domain EAGVTQSPTHLIKTRGQQATLRCSPISGHTSVYWYQQALGLGLQFLLWYDEGEERNRGNFPPRFSGRQFPNYSSELNVNALELEDSALYLCASSRLQGYTQYFGPGTRLTVL.

In its sample, this clone was seen a few times. The rearrangement uses TRBV27 and TRBJ2-1, with 12 nucleotides matching TRBD2. The ends lost 6 bases at V and 0 bases at J; junction bases unmatched: 9. Germline-derived CDR1 and CDR2 are MNHEY and SMNVEV (reference sequence). The CDR3 covers 18 residues. The CDR3 here is CASSRTSGTTYSYNEQFF. The DNA for the CDR3 is TGTGCCAGCAGCCGGACTAGCGGGACGACCTACTCCTACAATGAGCAGTTCTTC.

This clone was counted a few times. The rearrangement uses TRBV28 and TRBJ1-2; D not certain. The V end was cut by 3 bases, the J end by 5 bases, with 10 bases between. The length of the CDR3 is 13 residues. Germline loops: CDR1 MDHEN, CDR2 SYDVKM. This CDR3 reads CASSFQNQYGYTF. DNA for the CDR3: TGTGCCAGCAGTTTCCAGAATCAATATGGCTACACCTTC.

In the case of this clone: A read error is possible here, since a much larger clone lies one base away. The V gene is TRBV29-1, the J gene TRBJ2-5; D call uncertain. Trimming removed 7 bases from V and 3 bases from J, with 9 bases in between. The germline V gene has CDR1 SQVTM and CDR2 ANQGSEA. The CDR3 has 11 residues. CDR3 residues: CSGASEETQYF. DNA of the CDR3: TGCAGCGGTGCATCTGAAGAGACCCAGTACTTC. The complete variable domain, with remaining parts taken from reference TRBV29-1 and TRBJ2-5, reads SAVISQKPSRDICQRGTSLTIQCQVDSQVTMMFWYRQQPGQSLTLIATANQGSEATYESGFVIDKFPISRPNLTFSTLTVSNMSPEDSSIYLCSGASEETQYFGPGTRLLVL.

J is TRBJ2-2 and V is TRBV6-6; TRBD2 matches 7 bases. This CDR3 is built from 15 residues. V trimming: 6 bases; J trimming: 0 bases; junction bases outside the gene matches: 4. Looked up from germline, CDR1 is MNHNY and CDR2 is SVGAGI (reference sequence). In DNA, the CDR3 is TGTGCCAGCAGACTTCTAGCGGCGAACACCGGGGAGCTGTTTTTT. Protein product: CASRLLAANTGELFF.

This clone has just a few counts. The chain has TRBV7-2 and TRBJ1-5, with unresolved D. Trimming cost V 2 bases and J 0 bases, with 8 bases left between them. The CDR3 runs 15 residues. Per the germline V gene, CDR1 is SGHTA and CDR2 is FQGNSA. DNA for the CDR3: TGTGCCAGCAGCTTAAACCGTCATAGCAATCAGCCCCAGCATTTT. Its translation: CASSLNRHSNQPQHF.

This clone was detected a few times. The identical CDR3 is also encoded by other nucleotide sequences in the sample. The gene calls are TRBV5-1 and TRBJ2-2; 10 nucleotides match TRBD2. Germline V gene sequence: CDR1 SGHRS, CDR2 YFSETQ. The CDR3 extends over 15 amino acids. The V and J ends lost 3 bases and 3 bases, in that order; junction bases with no gene match: 2. CDR3 coding DNA: TGCGCCAGCAGCTCGGGGACTAGCGACACCGGGGAGCTGTTTTTT. Residues: CASSSGTSDTGELFF. Together with reference TRBV5-1 and TRBJ2-2, the CDR3 gives the full variable domain: KAGVTQTPRYLIKTRGQQVTLSCSPISGHRSVSWYQQTPGQGLQFLFEYFSETQRNKGNFPGRFSGRQFSNSRSEMNVSTLELGDSALYLCASSSGTSDTGELFFGEGSRLTVL.

The chain uses TRBV11-2 and TRBJ2-7; 7 positions match TRBD2. V trimming: 4 bases; J trimming: 5 bases; junction bases outside the gene matches: 8. The V gene's germline CDR1 is SGHAT and CDR2 FQNNGV. The CDR3 is made up of 14 amino acids. The CDR3 loop is CASSSPRTRNEQYF. The CDR3 region has the DNA TGTGCCAGCAGCTCTCCTCGGACTAGAAACGAGCAGTACTTC.

This rearrangement joins TRBV7-3 to TRBJ2-5; maybe TRBD2 (6 bases). Between the trimmed V and J ends, which lost 7 bases and 4 bases, there was a span of 13 bases. The CDR3 consists of 13 residues. In germline, CDR1 is SGHTA, CDR2 FQGTGA. The CDR3 protein is CASTTSAGETQYF. CDR3 bases: TGTGCCAGCACCACATCAGCGGGAGAGACCCAGTACTTC.

This chain connects TRBV28 to TRBJ1-2, with D possibly being TRBD1 (5 bases). Germline V gene sequence: CDR1 MDHEN, CDR2 SYDVKM. V was cut by 3 bases and J by 3 bases, with 14 bases left in between. The CDR3 loop spans 15 amino acids. CDR3 bases: TGTGCCAGCAGTTTCCCAGGGCATCAACACTATGGCTACACCTTC. Its protein is CASSFPGHQHYGYTF.

The chain joins TRBV2 to TRBJ1-1, with D perhaps TRBD1 (6 bases). Trimming cost V 4 bases and J 7 bases, with 13 bases left between them. The germline V gene has CDR1 SNHLY and CDR2 FYNNEI. The CDR3 is made up of 13 amino acids. As DNA, the CDR3 is TGTGCCAGCAGTGTTCGTGAGGGGGTTGAAGCTTTCTTT. It is translated as CASSVREGVEAFF.

The V gene is TRBV7-2, the J gene TRBJ2-1; 12 positions agree with TRBD2. The CDR3 extends over 15 amino acids. The germline V gene encodes CDR1 SGHTA and CDR2 FQGNSA. V gave up 5 bases and J gave up 9 bases; unmatched junction bases: 8. CDR3 coding DNA: TGTGCCAGCAGCGAACGACTAGCGGGAGTGCTTGAGCAGTTCTTC. It yields the protein CASSERLAGVLEQFF. The complete variable domain, with remaining parts taken from reference TRBV7-2 and TRBJ2-1, reads GAGVSQSPSNKVTEKGKDVELRCDPISGHTALYWYRQSLGQGLEFLIYFQGNSAPDKSGLPSDRFSAERTGGSVSTLTIQRTQQEDSAVYLCASSERLAGVLEQFFGPGTRLTVL.

This chain connects TRBV7-7 to TRBJ2-7; D uncertain. Germline lookup yields CDR1 SSHAT and CDR2 FNYEAQ (reference sequence). Deletions cut 0 bases from V and 0 bases from J, with 6 bases between. The CDR3 runs 14 residues. The CDR3 loop is CASSLAGSSYEQYF. CDR3 nucleotides: TGTGCCAGCAGCTTAGCCGGTAGCTCCTACGAGCAGTACTTC.

This clone was counted only a few times. V is TRBV2 and J is TRBJ2-2; tentative D call: TRBD1 (6 bases). V was trimmed by 6 bases and J by 1 base, leaving 9 bases between them. This CDR3 region has 14 residues. The germline CDR1 and CDR2 sequences are SNHLY and FYNNEI. The CDR3 sequence: CASSGQLNTGELFF. CDR3 DNA: TGTGCCAGCAGCGGACAGCTGAACACCGGGGAGCTGTTTTTT.